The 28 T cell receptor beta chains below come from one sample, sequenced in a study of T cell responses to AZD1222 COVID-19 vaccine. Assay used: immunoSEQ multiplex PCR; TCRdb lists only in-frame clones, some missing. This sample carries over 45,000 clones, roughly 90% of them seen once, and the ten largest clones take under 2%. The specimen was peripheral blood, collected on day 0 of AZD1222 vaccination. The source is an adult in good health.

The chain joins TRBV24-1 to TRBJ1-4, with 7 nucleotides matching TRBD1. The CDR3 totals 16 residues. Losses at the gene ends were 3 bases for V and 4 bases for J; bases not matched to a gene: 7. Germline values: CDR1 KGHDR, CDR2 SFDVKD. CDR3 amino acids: CATSDLDRSVNEKLFF. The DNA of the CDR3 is TGTGCCACCAGTGATCTGGACAGGTCGGTTAATGAAAAACTGTTTTTT.

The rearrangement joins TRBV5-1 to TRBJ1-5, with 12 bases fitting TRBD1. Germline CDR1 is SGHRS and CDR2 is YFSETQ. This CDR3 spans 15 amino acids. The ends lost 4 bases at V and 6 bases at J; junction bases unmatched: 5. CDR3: CASSPGQGATQPQHF. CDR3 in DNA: TGCGCCAGCAGCCCGGGACAGGGGGCGACTCAGCCCCAGCATTTT.

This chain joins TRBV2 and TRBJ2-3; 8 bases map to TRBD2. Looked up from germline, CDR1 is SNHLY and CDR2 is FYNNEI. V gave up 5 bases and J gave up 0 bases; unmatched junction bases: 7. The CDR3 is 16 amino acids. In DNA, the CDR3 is TGTGCCAGCAGTTTCCAGCGGGGGACTAGCACAGATACGCAGTATTTT. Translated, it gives CASSFQRGTSTDTQYF.

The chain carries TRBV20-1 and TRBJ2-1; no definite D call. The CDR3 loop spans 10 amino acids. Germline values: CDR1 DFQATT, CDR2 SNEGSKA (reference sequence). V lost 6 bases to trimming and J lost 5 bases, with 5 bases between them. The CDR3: CSAGDNEQFF. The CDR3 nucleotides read TGCAGTGCCGGAGACAATGAGCAGTTCTTC.

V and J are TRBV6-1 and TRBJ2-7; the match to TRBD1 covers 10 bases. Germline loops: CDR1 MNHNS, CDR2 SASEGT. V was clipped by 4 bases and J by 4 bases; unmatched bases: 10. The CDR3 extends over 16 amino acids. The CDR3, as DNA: TGTGCCAGCAGTGGACAGGGGGCGAGCGGGAGATACGAGCAGTACTTC. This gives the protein CASSGQGASGRYEQYF.

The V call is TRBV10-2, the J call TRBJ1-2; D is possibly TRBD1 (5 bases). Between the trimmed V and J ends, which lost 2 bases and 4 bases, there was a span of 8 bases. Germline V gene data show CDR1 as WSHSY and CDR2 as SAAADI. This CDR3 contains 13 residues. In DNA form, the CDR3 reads TGCGCCAGCAGTGAGCGGGGCTCCTATGGCTACACCTTC. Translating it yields CASSERGSYGYTF.

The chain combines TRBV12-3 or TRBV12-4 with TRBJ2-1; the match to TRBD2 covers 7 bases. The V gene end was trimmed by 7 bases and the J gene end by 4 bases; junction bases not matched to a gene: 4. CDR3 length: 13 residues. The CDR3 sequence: CASTSGLYNEQFF. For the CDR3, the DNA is TGTGCCAGCACTAGCGGCCTATACAATGAGCAGTTCTTC.

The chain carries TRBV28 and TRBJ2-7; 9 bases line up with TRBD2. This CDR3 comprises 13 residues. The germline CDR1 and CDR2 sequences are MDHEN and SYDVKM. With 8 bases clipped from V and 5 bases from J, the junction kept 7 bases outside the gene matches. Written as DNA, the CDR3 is TGTGCCAGCGATAGCGGGAGTACTCACGAGCAGTACTTC. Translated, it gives CASDSGSTHEQYF.

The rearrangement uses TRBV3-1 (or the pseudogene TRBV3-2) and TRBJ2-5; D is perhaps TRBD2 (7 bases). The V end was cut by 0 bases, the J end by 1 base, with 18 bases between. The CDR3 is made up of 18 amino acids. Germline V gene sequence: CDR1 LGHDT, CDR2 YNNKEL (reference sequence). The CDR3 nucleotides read TGTGCCAGCAGCCAAGATAATTGGCGGGGGCCGACCCAAGAGACCCAGTACTTC. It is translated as CASSQDNWRGPTQETQYF.

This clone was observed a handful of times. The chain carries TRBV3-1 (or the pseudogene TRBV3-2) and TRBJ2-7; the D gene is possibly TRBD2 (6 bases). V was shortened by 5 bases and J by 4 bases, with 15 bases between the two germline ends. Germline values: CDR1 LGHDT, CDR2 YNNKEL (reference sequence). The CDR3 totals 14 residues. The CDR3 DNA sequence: TGTGCCAGCAGCACCCTTCCCGGGAGTTACGAGCAGTACTTC. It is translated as CASSTLPGSYEQYF.

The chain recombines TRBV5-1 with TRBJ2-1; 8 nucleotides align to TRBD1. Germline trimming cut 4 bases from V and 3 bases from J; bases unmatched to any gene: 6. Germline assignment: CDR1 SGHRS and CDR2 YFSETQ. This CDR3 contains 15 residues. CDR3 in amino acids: CASSPTGQDYNEQFF. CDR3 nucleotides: TGCGCCAGCAGCCCCACGGGACAGGACTACAATGAGCAGTTCTTC.

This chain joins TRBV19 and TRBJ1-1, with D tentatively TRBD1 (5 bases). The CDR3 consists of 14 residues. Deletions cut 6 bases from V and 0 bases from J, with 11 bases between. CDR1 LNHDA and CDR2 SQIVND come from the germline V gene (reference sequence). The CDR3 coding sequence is TGTGCCAGTAGCAGACAGATCATGAACACTGAAGCTTTCTTT. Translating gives CASSRQIMNTEAFF.

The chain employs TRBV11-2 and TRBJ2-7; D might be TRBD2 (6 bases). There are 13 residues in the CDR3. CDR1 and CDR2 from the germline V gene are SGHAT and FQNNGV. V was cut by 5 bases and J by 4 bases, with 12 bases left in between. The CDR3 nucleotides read TGTGCCAGCAGCCGCAACAGCGGGTACGAGCAGTACTTC. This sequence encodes CASSRNSGYEQYF.

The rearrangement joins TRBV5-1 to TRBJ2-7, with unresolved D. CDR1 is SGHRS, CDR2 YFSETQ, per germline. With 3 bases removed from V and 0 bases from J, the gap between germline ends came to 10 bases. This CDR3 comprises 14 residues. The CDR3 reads CASSSAGGSYEQYF. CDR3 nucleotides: TGCGCCAGCAGCTCCGCCGGCGGCTCCTACGAGCAGTACTTC.

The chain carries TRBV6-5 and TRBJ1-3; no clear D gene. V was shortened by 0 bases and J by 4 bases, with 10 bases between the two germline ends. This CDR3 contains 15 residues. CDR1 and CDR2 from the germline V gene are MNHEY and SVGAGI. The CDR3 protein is CASSYSPALGNTIYF. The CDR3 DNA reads TGTGCCAGCAGTTACTCGCCGGCTTTAGGAAACACCATATATTTT.

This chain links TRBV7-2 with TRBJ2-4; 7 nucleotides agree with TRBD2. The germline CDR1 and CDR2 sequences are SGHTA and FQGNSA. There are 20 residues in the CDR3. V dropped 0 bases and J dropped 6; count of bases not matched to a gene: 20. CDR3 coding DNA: TGTGCCAGCAGCTTAGCTTATGGTGGAACTAGCGTACCTAGCGTAAACATTCAGTACTTC. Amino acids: CASSLAYGGTSVPSVNIQYF. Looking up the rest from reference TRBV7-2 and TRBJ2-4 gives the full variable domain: GAGVSQSPSNKVTEKGKDVELRCDPISGHTALYWYRQSLGQGLEFLIYFQGNSAPDKSGLPSDRFSAERTGGSVSTLTIQRTQQEDSAVYLCASSLAYGGTSVPSVNIQYFGAGTRLSVL.

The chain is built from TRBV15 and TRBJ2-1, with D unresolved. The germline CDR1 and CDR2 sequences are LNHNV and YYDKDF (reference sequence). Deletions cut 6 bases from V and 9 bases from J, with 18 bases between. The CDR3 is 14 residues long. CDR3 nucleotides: TGTGCCACCAGTTTTGTGGCCGGTAACGGTGAGCAGTTCTTC. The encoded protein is CATSFVAGNGEQFF.

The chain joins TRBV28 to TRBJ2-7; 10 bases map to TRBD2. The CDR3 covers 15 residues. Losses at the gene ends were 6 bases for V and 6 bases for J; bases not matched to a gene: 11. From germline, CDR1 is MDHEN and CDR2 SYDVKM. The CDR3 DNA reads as TGTGCCAGCAGGCCTAAAAGCGGGAGGGCCGTCGAGCAGTACTTC. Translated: CASRPKSGRAVEQYF.

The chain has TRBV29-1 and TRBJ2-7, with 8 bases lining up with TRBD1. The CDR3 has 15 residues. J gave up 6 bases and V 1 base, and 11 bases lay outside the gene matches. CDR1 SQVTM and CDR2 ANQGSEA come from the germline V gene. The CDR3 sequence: CSVEGLGQGGFEQYF. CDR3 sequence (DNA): TGCAGCGTTGAAGGCCTAGGACAGGGAGGATTCGAGCAGTACTTC.

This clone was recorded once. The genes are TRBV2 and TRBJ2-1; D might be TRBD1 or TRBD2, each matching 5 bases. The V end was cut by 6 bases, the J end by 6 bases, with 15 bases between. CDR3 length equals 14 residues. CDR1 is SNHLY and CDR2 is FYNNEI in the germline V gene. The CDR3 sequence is CASSGALIGNEQFF. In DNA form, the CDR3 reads TGTGCCAGCAGCGGGGCCTTAATCGGCAATGAGCAGTTCTTC.

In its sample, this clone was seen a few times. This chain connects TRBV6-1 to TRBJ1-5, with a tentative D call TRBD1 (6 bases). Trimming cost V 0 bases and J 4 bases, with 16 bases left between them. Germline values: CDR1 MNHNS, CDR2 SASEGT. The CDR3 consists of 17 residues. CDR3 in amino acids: CASSEAGRGARNQPQHF. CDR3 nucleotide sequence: TGTGCCAGCAGTGAAGCGGGGAGGGGGGCACGGAATCAGCCCCAGCATTTT.

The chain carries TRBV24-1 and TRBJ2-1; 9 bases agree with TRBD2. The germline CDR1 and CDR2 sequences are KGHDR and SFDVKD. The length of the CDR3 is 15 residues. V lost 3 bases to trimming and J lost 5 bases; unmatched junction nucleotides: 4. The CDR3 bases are TGTGCCACCAGTGATCCTAGCGGGATTAACAATGAGCAGTTCTTC. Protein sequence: CATSDPSGINNEQFF.

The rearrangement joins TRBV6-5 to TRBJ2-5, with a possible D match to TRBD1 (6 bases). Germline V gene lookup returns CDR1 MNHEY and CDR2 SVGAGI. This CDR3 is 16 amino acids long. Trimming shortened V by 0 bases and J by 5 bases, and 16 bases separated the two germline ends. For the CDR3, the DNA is TGTGCCAGCAGTTACTCGGGCCTCGGAACAGGGGAGACCCAGTACTTC. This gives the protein CASSYSGLGTGETQYF.

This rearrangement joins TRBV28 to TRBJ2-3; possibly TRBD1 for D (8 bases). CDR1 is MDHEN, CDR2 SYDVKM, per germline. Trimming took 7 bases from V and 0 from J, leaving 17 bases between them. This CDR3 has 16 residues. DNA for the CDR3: TGTGCCAGCAACCTCTTACAGGGGGGGAGCACAGATACGCAGTATTTT. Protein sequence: CASNLLQGGSTDTQYF.

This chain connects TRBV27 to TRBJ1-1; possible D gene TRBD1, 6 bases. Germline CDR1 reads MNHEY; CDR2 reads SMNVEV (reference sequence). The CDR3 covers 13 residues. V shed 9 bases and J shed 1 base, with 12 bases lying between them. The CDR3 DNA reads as TGTGCCAGTAGGGGGGAACCGAACACTGAAGCTTTCTTT. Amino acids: CASRGEPNTEAFF.

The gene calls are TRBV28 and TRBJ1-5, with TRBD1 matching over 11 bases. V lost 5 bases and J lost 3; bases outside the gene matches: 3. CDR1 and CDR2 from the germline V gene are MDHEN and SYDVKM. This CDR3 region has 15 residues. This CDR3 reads CASSRTGGNNQPQHF. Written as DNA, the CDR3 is TGTGCCAGCAGTCGGACAGGGGGCAACAATCAGCCCCAGCATTTT.

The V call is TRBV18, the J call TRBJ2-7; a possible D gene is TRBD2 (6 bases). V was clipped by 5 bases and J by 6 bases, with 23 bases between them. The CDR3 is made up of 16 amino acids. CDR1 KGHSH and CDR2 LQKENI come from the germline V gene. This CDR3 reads CASSNQSSGPFVEQYF. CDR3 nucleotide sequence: TGTGCCAGCTCAAACCAATCCAGCGGGCCCTTTGTCGAGCAGTACTTC.

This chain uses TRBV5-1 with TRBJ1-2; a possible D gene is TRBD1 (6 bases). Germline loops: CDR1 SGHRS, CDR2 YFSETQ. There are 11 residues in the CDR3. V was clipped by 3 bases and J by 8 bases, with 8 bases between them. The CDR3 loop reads CASSSTGGYTF. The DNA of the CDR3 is TGCGCCAGCAGCTCTACAGGGGGCTACACCTTC.